The entry below describes one T cell receptor beta chain. A library of TCRbeta sequences, prepared with unique molecular identifiers, was generated. TCRdb recomputed calls from the PCR reads with MiXCR, one row per CDR3 protein. The table has 200,000 to 250,000 distinct CDR3 sequences, approximately 9.5% seen once. The data are from a study of T-cell reconstitution after alpha-beta-depleted transplantation in children. The length of the CDR3 is 15 residues. The ends were cut back, 5 bases at V and 3 bases at J, with 17 bases in the middle. The rearrangement uses TRBV12-3 or TRBV12-4 and TRBJ2-7, with D unclear. The material was PBMCs from the stem cell graft donor, obtained from the stem cell graft. This clonotype originated in a human donor who donated a stem cell graft to a child with acute lymphoblastic leukemia. CDR3 residues: CASSTSVGSFYEQYF. The CDR3 nucleotides read TGTGCCAGCAGTACTTCAGTAGGCAGTTTCTACGAGCAGTACTTC.